This T cell receptor (beta chain) was sequenced for a study of blood T cell repertoires in COVID-19. Study-wide context: Nucleic acid was either cDNA or gDNA, and it came from T cells, B-cell-depleted T cells, or PBMCs.

Followed longitudinally, the Seattle patients had been enrolled during active infection. Repertoires were generated with immunoSEQ multiplex PCR, while TCRdb's copy carries only in-frame clones and drops some. The sample yields roughly 570,000 clones, approximately 91% seen once. CDR1 SEHNR and CDR2 FQNEAQ come from the germline V gene (reference sequence). This CDR3 is built from 18 residues. The ends were cut back, 4 bases at V and 0 bases at J, with 19 bases in the middle. Sample: peripheral blood. This chain uses TRBV7-9 with TRBJ2-1, with D perhaps TRBD1 (6 bases). This receptor was identified in a woman aged 50 to 65 with COVID-19, enrolled during active disease. The CDR3 DNA sequence: TGTGCCAGCAGCTCAATCCTGGGTCCCAGGGGCTCCTACAATGAGCAGTTCTTC. Protein: CASSSILGPRGSYNEQFF. Full variable domain (rest looked up from reference TRBV7-9 and TRBJ2-1): DTGVSQNPRHKITKRGQNVTFRCDPISEHNRLYWYRQTLGQGPEFLTYFQNEAQLEKSRLLSDRFSAERPKGSFSTLEIQRTEQGDSAMYLCASSSILGPRGSYNEQFFGPGTRLTVL.